This is a list of T cell receptor beta chains from one sample in a study of T cells after somatic rescue of genetic block. Clones were read by immunoSEQ multiplex PCR, and TCRdb kept only the in-frame ones, dropping some. The repertoire holds around 52,000 clones, with around 96% as singletons. Sequenced: peripheral blood mononuclear cells (PBMCs). Receptors originate from a child less than two years old. CDR3s include the opening cysteine and the closing phenylalanine or tryptophan. D genes are given only for firm matches. Expanded clones get a size class; other rows say once, few or many, or leave the size out.

cdr3_aa	cdr3_nt	clone_size	d_call	j_call	v_call
CASSQDPAGFYEQYF	TGCGCCAGCAGCCAAGATCCAGCGGGATTCTACGAGCAGTACTTC	-	TRBD2	TRBJ2-7	TRBV4-1
CASSESSYNEQFF	TGCGCCAGCAGTGAGAGCTCCTACAATGAGCAGTTCTTC	-	-	TRBJ2-1	TRBV10-2
CASSDRDRLRGANVLTF	TGTGCCAGCAGCGACCGGGACAGGCTGAGGGGGGCCAACGTCCTGACTTTC	-	TRBD1	TRBJ2-6	TRBV9
CASSFSSYNSPLHF	TGTGCCAGCAGTTTTAGCTCCTATAATTCACCCCTCCACTTT	-	-	TRBJ1-6	TRBV27
CASSTGGSYNEQFF	TGTGCCAGTAGTACAGGGGGCTCCTACAATGAGCAGTTCTTC	-	TRBD1	TRBJ2-1	TRBV19
CASSIAPGTSDYEQYF	TGTGCCAGTAGTATAGCCCCGGGGACTAGCGACTACGAGCAGTACTTC	-	TRBD2	TRBJ2-7	TRBV19
CASIPGQGAWEQYF	TGTGCCAGCATTCCGGGACAGGGGGCTTGGGAGCAGTACTTC	-	TRBD1	TRBJ2-7	TRBV5-8
CASKQETGGYNEQFF	TGTGCCAGCAAACAGGAGACAGGGGGCTACAATGAGCAGTTCTTC	-	TRBD1	TRBJ2-1	TRBV4-2
CASSFRYTRGLSNQPQHF	TGTGCCAGCAGTTTCCGGTACACGCGGGGGCTGAGCAATCAGCCCCAGCATTTT	-	-	TRBJ1-5	TRBV27
CASSYRGATEAFF	TGTGCCAGCAGTTACAGGGGGGCCACTGAAGCTTTCTTT	-	-	TRBJ1-1	TRBV6-5
CASSLAGGRKTQYF	TGCGCCAGCAGCTTGGCGGGAGGGCGTAAGACCCAGTACTTC	-	TRBD2	TRBJ2-5	TRBV5-1
CASSQEEGMNTEAFF	TGCGCCAGCAGCCAAGAAGAGGGAATGAACACTGAAGCTTTCTTT	-	-	TRBJ1-1	TRBV4-3
CASSYRGGNTEAFF	TGCGCCAGCAGCTACAGGGGGGGGAACACTGAAGCTTTCTTT	once	TRBD1	TRBJ1-1	TRBV4-3
CASSLDGGNYGYTF	TGTGCCAGCAGCCTGGACGGGGGTAACTATGGCTACACCTTC	-	-	TRBJ1-2	TRBV9
CASSVGGLYQETQYF	TGTGCCAGCAGCGTAGGGGGACTGTACCAAGAGACCCAGTACTTC	-	-	TRBJ2-5	TRBV9
CASSQFLLAGVEDTQYF	TGTGCCAGCAGCCAGTTTCTTCTAGCGGGAGTGGAAGATACGCAGTATTTT	-	TRBD2	TRBJ2-3	TRBV4-2
CASSPDSGNTIYF	TGTGCCAGCAGTCCGGACTCTGGAAACACCATATATTTT	-	-	TRBJ1-3	TRBV6-1
CASSYRQANYEQYF	TGTGCCAGCAGTTACAGGCAGGCCAACTACGAGCAGTACTTC	-	-	TRBJ2-7	TRBV6-5
CASSQGSGTDTQYF	TGCGCCAGCAGCCAAGGCAGCGGCACAGATACGCAGTATTTT	-	-	TRBJ2-3	TRBV4-1
CASSLDRDTEAFF	TGTGCCAGCAGCTTGGACAGGGACACTGAAGCTTTCTTT	-	TRBD1	TRBJ1-1	TRBV7-3
CATSSNRALISGANVLTF	TGTGCCACCAGCAGTAACAGGGCCCTCATCTCTGGGGCCAACGTCCTGACTTTC	-	-	TRBJ2-6	TRBV15
CASSLTSNEQFF	TGTGCCAGCAGTTTAACTAGCAATGAGCAGTTCTTC	once	-	TRBJ2-1	TRBV28
CASSRTSGIYEQYF	TGTGCCAGTAGTAGGACTAGCGGGATTTACGAGCAGTACTTC	-	TRBD2	TRBJ2-7	TRBV19